Given below is one T cell receptor (beta chain) in context. Its target is not known. Germline V gene data show CDR1 as GTSNPN and CDR2 as SVGIG (reference sequence). This CDR3 region has 12 residues. V lost 3 bases and J 7 bases, leaving 12 bases between the germline ends. This sample was taken from a study of OX40 agonist ivuxolimab in advanced cancers. Repertoires were generated with immunoSEQ multiplex PCR, while TCRdb's copy carries only in-frame clones and drops some. The top ten clones hold approximately 1.6% of a sample with more than 45,000 clones, nearly 90% of them seen once. Study results and caveats: Within 6 weeks, CD4+ and CD8+ blood T cells expanded clonally at 0.1 to 3.0 mg/kg.

The TCR was taken from an adult with an advanced solid tumor such as melanoma, head and neck, liver or kidney cancer. The rearrangement joins TRBV30 to TRBJ1-2; possible D gene TRBD1, 5 bases. The sequenced sample was CD4+ or CD8+ T cells sorted from blood, obtained in a trial of the OX40 agonist ivuxolimab. This CDR3 is CAWRPGKSGYTF. DNA of the CDR3: TGTGCCTGGAGGCCAGGGAAAAGTGGCTACACCTTC.